One sample yielded the 20 T cell receptor beta chains listed below, sequenced in a study of T and B cells in COVID-19 patients. BIOMED2 TRB-A/B primer pools were used in multiplex TRB PCR. Using its own MiXCR run on the multiplex PCR reads, TCRdb lists one record per CDR3 protein. The repertoire includes approximately 5,100 distinct CDR3 sequences, roughly 29% of them detected once, and around 35% sits in the top ten. TRB was amplified from about 250-500 ng of blood genomic DNA. Specimen: blood. These receptors originate from a human donor with active COVID-19.

On this clonotype: A read error may account for a junction end that differs from germline. The V and J genes are TRBV5-6 and TRBJ2-7, with 9 bases identical to TRBD2. The length of the CDR3 is 17 residues. The germline V gene encodes CDR1 SGHDT and CDR2 YYEEEE. CDR3 coding DNA: TGTGCCAGCAGCTTGAGTAGCGGGAGCCCTAGCTCCTACAAGCAGTACTTC. It yields the protein CASSLSSGSPSSYKQYF.

The chain recombines TRBV7-9 with TRBJ2-2; the match to TRBD2 covers 8 bases. The CDR3 covers 15 residues. Germline CDR1 SEHNR, CDR2 FQNEAQ (reference sequence). V lost 5 bases and J lost 4; bases outside the gene matches: 6. DNA for the CDR3: TGTGCCAGCAGCACGGGACTAGAATTCACCGGGGAGCTGTTTTTT. Encoded protein: CASSTGLEFTGELFF.

The chain combines TRBV12-3 or TRBV12-4 with TRBJ1-5, with D perhaps matching TRBD1 (5 bases). V shed 3 bases and J shed 1 base, with 13 bases lying between them. The CDR3 is 16 residues long. The CDR3 sequence: CASSLGGSRSNQPQHF. CDR3 nucleotides: TGTGCCAGCAGTTTGGGGGGTTCGAGGAGCAATCAGCCCCAGCATTTT.

This chain connects TRBV7-2 to TRBJ1-5; 7 bases are a match to TRBD1. CDR1 SGHTA and CDR2 FQGNSA come from the germline V gene. The CDR3 is 16 amino acids. V was clipped by 4 bases and J by 6 bases; unmatched bases: 12. The DNA for the CDR3 is TGTGCCAGCAGCTCAGACAGGGCGGCCCCAAGTCAGCCCCAGCATTTT. It is translated as CASSSDRAAPSQPQHF.

Relative to its sample, this clonotype is medium-sized. The limits of the CDR3 on the DNA are not certain, so only TCRdb's listed CDR3 is given. V usage is TRBV7-6 and J usage is TRBJ2-2. Germline lookup yields CDR1 SGHVS and CDR2 FNYEAQ. Termini included, the CDR3 measures 13 amino acids. The CDR3: CASSTSNTGELFF.

This clonotype is termed medium-sized. The chain employs TRBV19 and TRBJ2-5, with D possibly matching TRBD2 (6 bases). The V end lost 10 bases, the J end lost 1 base, and 19 bases lay between the germline ends. The CDR3 is 15 amino acids. Per the germline V gene, CDR1 is LNHDA and CDR2 is SQIVND (reference sequence). In DNA form, the CDR3 reads TGTGCCACCGCCGGGACTGAGCGGTTCCAAGAGACCCAGTACTTC. Translation: CATAGTERFQETQYF.

This clonotype occurred a few times. The chain uses TRBV6-5 and TRBJ1-1, with D hard to call. Trimming cost V 4 bases and J 2 bases, with 11 bases left between them. The CDR3 is 14 amino acids. Germline lookup yields CDR1 MNHEY and CDR2 SVGAGI. CDR3 loop: CASSSPGLNTEAFF. Written as DNA, the CDR3 is TGTGCCAGCAGTTCTCCGGGTTTAAACACTGAAGCTTTCTTT.

This clonotype counts as medium-sized. The chain joins TRBV27 to TRBJ2-5, with 13 bases lining up with TRBD2. V lost 1 base and J lost 5; bases outside the gene matches: 4. This CDR3 contains 16 residues. CDR1 and CDR2 (germline): MNHEY, SMNVEV (reference sequence). The CDR3 is CASSLFGLAGVETQYF. CDR3 nucleotide sequence: TGTGCCAGCAGTTTATTCGGACTAGCGGGAGTTGAGACCCAGTACTTC.

The rearrangement uses TRBV20-1 and TRBJ1-6; a weak D match, TRBD1 (6 bases). The CDR3 has 16 amino acids. V gave up 3 bases and J gave up 7 bases, with 19 bases separating them. CDR1 DFQATT and CDR2 SNEGSKA come from the germline V gene (reference sequence). The DNA for the CDR3 is TGCAGTGCTAGCGTGGGGACAAGAGTGTCCAATTCACCCCTCCACTTT. Protein sequence: CSASVGTRVSNSPLHF.

This clonotype is termed medium-sized. In nucleotides, the CDR3 is TGTGCCAGCGGGGGGTACAATGAGCAGTTCTTC. Encoded protein: CASGGYNEQFF. The chain carries TRBV6-1 and TRBJ2-1, with TRBD2 as a possible D gene (6 bases). The germline CDR1 and CDR2 sequences are MNHNS and SASEGT. The CDR3 consists of 11 residues. Trimming took off 8 bases at V and 4 bases at J, with 6 bases between the two ends.

The rearrangement uses TRBV12-3 or TRBV12-4 and TRBJ1-2, with TRBD1 as a possible D gene (6 bases). V lost 6 bases, J lost 4 bases, and 12 bases lay in between. The CDR3 sequence is 13 residues long. The CDR3 nucleotides read TGTGCCAGCAGCCAACAGGGAGGCTATGGCTACACCTTC. Translation gives CASSQQGGYGYTF.

The chain joins TRBV11-1 to TRBJ1-2; 10 bases agree with TRBD1. V gave up 5 bases and J gave up 6 bases; unmatched junction bases: 9. Germline CDR1 and CDR2: SGHAT and FQDESV (reference sequence). This CDR3 is built from 15 residues. CDR3: CASSPKTGGRHGYTF. The CDR3 DNA sequence: TGTGCCAGCAGCCCCAAGACAGGGGGCAGACATGGCTACACCTTC.

By share of the sample, this clonotype is medium-sized. The gene calls are TRBV6-6 and TRBJ1-3; tentatively, D is TRBD1 (5 bases). Germline CDR1 reads MNHNY; CDR2 reads SVGAGI (reference sequence). The length of the CDR3 is 14 residues. Between the trimmed V and J ends, which lost 0 bases and 4 bases, there was a span of 7 bases. CDR3 bases: TGTGCCAGCAGTTACTCAGGGGCAGGAAACACCATATATTTT. Protein: CASSYSGAGNTIYF.

The chain joins TRBV4-3 to TRBJ1-3; 11 bases match TRBD1. Trimming took 0 bases from V and 8 from J; bases not matched to a gene: 6. This CDR3 has 16 residues. CDR1 and CDR2 (germline): LGHNA, YSLEER. CDR3: CASSQERTGGADTIYF. DNA for the CDR3: TGCGCCAGCAGCCAAGAGAGGACAGGGGGCGCGGACACCATATATTTT.

The chain uses TRBV7-9 and TRBJ1-2; no firm D call. The V end lost 4 bases, the J end lost 4 bases, and 10 bases lay between the germline ends. Germline-derived CDR1 and CDR2 are SEHNR and FQNEAQ (reference sequence). The CDR3 contains 13 residues. For the CDR3, the DNA is TGTGCCAGCAGCTCCTCTGGACCCTATGGCTACACCTTC. Protein: CASSSSGPYGYTF. The full variable domain, with the rest looked up from reference TRBV7-9 and TRBJ1-2, is DTGVSQNPRHKITKRGQNVTFRCDPISEHNRLYWYRQTLGQGPEFLTYFQNEAQLEKSRLLSDRFSAERPKGSFSTLEIQRTEQGDSAMYLCASSSSGPYGYTFGSGTRLTVV.

This clonotype is termed large. This chain joins TRBV24-1 and TRBJ2-1; D is undetermined. The CDR3 sequence is 12 residues long. The V end was cut by 6 bases, the J end by 6 bases, with 8 bases between. Germline values: CDR1 KGHDR, CDR2 SFDVKD. The CDR3: CATSYGSNEQFF. CDR3 in DNA: TGTGCCACCAGTTATGGCAGCAATGAGCAGTTCTTC.

The chain carries TRBV4-2 and TRBJ2-1; 7 positions match TRBD2. The CDR3 has 17 amino acids. J lost 0 bases, V lost 0 bases, and 5 bases had no gene match. Germline V gene data show CDR1 as LGHNA and CDR2 as YNFKEQ. The CDR3 reads CASSQDVAGVSYNEQFF. Written as DNA, the CDR3 is TGTGCCAGCAGCCAAGATGTCGCGGGGGTCTCCTACAATGAGCAGTTCTTC.

This clonotype was seen only a few times. The rearrangement links TRBV20-1 to TRBJ2-3, with D possibly matching TRBD2 (6 bases). The CDR3 loop spans 14 amino acids. Trimming cost V 6 bases and J 4 bases, with 17 bases left between them. Germline-derived CDR1 and CDR2 are DFQATT and SNEGSKA (reference sequence). This CDR3 is CSAFGSGGADTQYF. The CDR3 bases are TGCAGTGCCTTTGGCAGCGGAGGGGCAGATACGCAGTATTTT.

In its sample, this clonotype ranks as medium-sized. The V gene is TRBV27, the J gene TRBJ2-1; tentatively, D is TRBD2 (7 bases). The CDR3 contains 13 residues. V was shortened by 6 bases and J by 9 bases, with 15 bases between the two germline ends. Germline V CDR1 and CDR2: MNHEY, SMNVEV (reference sequence). CDR3 protein: CASRRGGAIEQFF. As DNA, the CDR3 is TGTGCCAGCAGGCGAGGGGGGGCTATTGAGCAGTTCTTC.

By its share, this clonotype is medium-sized. This chain uses TRBV15 with TRBJ1-5; tentatively, D is TRBD1 (5 bases). Trimming shortened V by 2 bases and J by 3 bases, and 8 bases separated the two germline ends. CDR1 and CDR2 (germline): LNHNV, YYDKDF (reference sequence). The CDR3 is made up of 14 amino acids. Here the CDR3 DNA reads TGTGCCACCAGCAGACAGGGTTCCAATCAGCCCCAGCATTTT. It codes for CATSRQGSNQPQHF.